The clone carrying this T cell receptor (beta chain) came up a few times. With V trimmed by 4 bases and J by 8 bases, 2 bases remained unmatched. Looked up from germline, CDR1 is KGHSH and CDR2 is LQKENI. This CDR3 has 12 residues. The sample belongs to a study of beta chain features in type 1 diabetes. The investigators reverse transcribed all of the isolated RNA, so they sequenced expressed TCRB transcripts. Produced via immunoSEQ multiplex PCR; TCRdb's table is partial and in-frame only. The sample consists of 200,000 to 300,000 clones, about 14% of them appearing once. The sequenced sample consisted of naive CD4+ T cells from blood. The chain recombines TRBV18 with TRBJ2-1; the match to TRBD1 covers 7 bases. The origin of this receptor is a woman between 40 and 55 years old in good health. Here the CDR3 DNA reads TGTGCCAGCTCACAAACAGGGGATGAGCAGTTCTTC. As protein: CASSQTGDEQFF.